This TCR beta chain was identified during a study of T cell clones after liver transplantation. Study as a whole: Three of the eight recipients were HCV-positive; the rest had non-autoimmune, non-viral transplant indications.

The CDR3 extends over 14 amino acids. Germline V gene lookup returns CDR1 SQVTM and CDR2 ANQGSEA. After removal of 7 bases from V and 2 bases from J, the junction contained 7 bases not matched to a gene. TCRdb's table, derived via immunoSEQ multiplex PCR, lists solely in-frame clones and lacks some. The sample shows under 55,000 clones, roughly nine tenths of them seen only once. The sequence came from a human patient who received a liver transplant. Some of these T cells may belong to the graft donor. V usage is TRBV29-1 and J usage is TRBJ2-7; 11 bases match TRBD1. Material: CD8+ T cells from blood, obtained 12 months after liver transplant. The CDR3 nucleotides are TGCAGCGCCGCCGGGACAGGGGGGACCTACGAGCAGTACTTC. Translated, it gives CSAAGTGGTYEQYF.